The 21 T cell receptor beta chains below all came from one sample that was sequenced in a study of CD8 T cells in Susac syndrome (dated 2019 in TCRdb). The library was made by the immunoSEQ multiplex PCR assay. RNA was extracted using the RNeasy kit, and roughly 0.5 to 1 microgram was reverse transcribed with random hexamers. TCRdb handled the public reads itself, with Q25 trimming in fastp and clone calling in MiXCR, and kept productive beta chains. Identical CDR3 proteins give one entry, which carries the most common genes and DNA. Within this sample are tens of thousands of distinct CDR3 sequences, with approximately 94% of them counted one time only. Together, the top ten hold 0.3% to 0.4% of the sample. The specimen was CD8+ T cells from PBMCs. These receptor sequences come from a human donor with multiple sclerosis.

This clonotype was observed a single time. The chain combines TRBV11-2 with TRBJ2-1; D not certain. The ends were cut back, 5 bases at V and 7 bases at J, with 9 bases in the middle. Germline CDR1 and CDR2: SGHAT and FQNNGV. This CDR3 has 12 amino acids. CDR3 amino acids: CASSQALNEQFF. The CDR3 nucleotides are TGTGCCAGCAGCCAAGCCCTTAATGAGCAGTTCTTC. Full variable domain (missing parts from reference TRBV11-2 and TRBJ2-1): EAGVAQSPRYKIIEKRQSVAFWCNPISGHATLYWYQQILGQGPKLLIQFQNNGVVDDSQLPKDRFSAERLKGVDSTLKIQPAKLEDSAVYLCASSQALNEQFFGPGTRLTVL.

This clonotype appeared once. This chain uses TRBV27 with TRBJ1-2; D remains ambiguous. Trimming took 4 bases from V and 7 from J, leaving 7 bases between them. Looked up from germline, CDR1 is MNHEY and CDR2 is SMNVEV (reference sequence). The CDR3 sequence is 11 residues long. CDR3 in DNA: TGTGCCAGCAGTTCTGGTCTTGGCTACACCTTC. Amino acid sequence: CASSSGLGYTF.

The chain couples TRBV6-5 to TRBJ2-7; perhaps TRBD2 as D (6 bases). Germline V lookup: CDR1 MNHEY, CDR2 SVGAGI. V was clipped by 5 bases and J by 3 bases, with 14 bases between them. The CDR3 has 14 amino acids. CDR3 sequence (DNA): TGTGCCAGCAGTGCCTATCGGGGGAGCTACGAGCAGTACTTC. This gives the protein CASSAYRGSYEQYF.

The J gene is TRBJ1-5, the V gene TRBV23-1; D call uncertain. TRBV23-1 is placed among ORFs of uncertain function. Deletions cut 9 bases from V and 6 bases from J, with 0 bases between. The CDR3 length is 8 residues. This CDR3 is CASQPQHF. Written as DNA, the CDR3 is TGCGCCAGTCAGCCCCAGCATTTT.

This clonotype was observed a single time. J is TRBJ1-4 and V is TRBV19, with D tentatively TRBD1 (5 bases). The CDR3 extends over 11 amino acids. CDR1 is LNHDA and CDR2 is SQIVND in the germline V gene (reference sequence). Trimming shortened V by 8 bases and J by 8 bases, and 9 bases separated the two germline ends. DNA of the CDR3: TGTGCCAGTTTTCAGGGAGAAAAACTGTTTTTT. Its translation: CASFQGEKLFF.

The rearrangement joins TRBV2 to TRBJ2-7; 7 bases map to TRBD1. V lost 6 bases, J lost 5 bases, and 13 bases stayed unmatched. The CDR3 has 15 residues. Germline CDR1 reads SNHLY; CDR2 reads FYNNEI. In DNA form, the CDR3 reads TGTGCCAGCAGGGACCGGGACAGCGAAATCGACGAGCAGTACTTC. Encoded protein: CASRDRDSEIDEQYF.

CDR3 sequence (DNA): TGTGCCAGCAGCTTAGGGGGGGTCGGCTACACCTTC. It translates to CASSLGGVGYTF. J is TRBJ1-2 and V is TRBV7-9; a weak D match, TRBD1 (5 bases). This CDR3 has 12 residues. Per the germline V gene, CDR1 is SEHNR and CDR2 is FQNEAQ (reference sequence). V was trimmed by 1 base and J by 8 bases, leaving 8 bases between them.

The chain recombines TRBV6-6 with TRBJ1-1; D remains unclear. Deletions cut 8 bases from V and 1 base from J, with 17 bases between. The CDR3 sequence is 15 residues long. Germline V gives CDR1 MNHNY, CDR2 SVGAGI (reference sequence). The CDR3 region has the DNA TGTGCCAGCGCAGGTCCTGAGTACTCGAACACTGAAGCTTTCTTT. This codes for CASAGPEYSNTEAFF.

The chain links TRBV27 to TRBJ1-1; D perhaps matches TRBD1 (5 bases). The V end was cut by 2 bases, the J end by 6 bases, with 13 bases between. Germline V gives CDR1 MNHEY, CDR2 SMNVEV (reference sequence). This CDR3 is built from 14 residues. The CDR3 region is CASSLAGGFAEAFF. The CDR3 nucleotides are TGTGCCAGCAGTTTAGCGGGGGGGTTCGCTGAAGCTTTCTTT.

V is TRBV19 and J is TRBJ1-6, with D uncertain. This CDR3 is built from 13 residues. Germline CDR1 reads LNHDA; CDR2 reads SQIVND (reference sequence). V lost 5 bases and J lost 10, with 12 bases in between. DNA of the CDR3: TGTGCCAGTAGTCACGGGGTCTTATCACCCCTCCACTTT. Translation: CASSHGVLSPLHF.

CDR3 sequence: CASSFARGESYEQYF. CDR3 coding DNA: TGTGCCAGCAGTTTCGCTAGGGGCGAGTCCTACGAGCAGTACTTC. The V and J genes are TRBV12-3 or TRBV12-4 and TRBJ2-7; TRBD1 might be the D (5 bases). V was pared by 3 bases and J by 1 base, with 13 bases between. The CDR3 covers 15 residues.

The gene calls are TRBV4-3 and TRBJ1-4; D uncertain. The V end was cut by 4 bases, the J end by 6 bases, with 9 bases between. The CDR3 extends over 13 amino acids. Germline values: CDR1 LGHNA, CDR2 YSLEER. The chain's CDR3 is CASSPTVDEKLFF. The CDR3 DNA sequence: TGCGCCAGCAGCCCCACGGTGGATGAAAAACTGTTTTTT.

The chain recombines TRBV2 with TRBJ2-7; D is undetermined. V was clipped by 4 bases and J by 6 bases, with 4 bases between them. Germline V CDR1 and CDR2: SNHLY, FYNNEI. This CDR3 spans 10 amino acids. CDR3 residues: CASSVSEQYF. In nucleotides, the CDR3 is TGTGCCAGCAGTGTGTCCGAGCAGTACTTC.

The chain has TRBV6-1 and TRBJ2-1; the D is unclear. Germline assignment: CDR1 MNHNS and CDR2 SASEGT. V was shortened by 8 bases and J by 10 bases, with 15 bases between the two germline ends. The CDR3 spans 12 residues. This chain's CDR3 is CASVLGPNEQFF. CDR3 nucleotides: TGTGCCAGCGTCCTTGGACCGAACGAGCAGTTCTTC.

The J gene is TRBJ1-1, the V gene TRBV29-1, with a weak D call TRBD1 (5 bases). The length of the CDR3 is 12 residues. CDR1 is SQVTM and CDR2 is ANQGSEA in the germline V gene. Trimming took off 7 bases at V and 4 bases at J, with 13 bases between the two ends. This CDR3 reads CSAPAGGTEAFF. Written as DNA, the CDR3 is TGCAGCGCACCTGCGGGGGGCACTGAAGCTTTCTTT.

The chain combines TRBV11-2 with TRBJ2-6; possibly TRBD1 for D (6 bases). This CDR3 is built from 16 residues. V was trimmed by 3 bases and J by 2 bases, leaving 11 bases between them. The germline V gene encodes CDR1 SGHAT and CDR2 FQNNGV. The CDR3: CASSFGQTAGANVLTF. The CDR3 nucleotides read TGTGCCAGCAGCTTTGGACAGACAGCTGGGGCCAACGTCCTGACTTTC.

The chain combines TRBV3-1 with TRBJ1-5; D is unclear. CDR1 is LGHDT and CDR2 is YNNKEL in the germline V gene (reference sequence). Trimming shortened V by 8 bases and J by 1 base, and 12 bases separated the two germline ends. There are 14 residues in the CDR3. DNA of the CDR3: TGTGCCAGCGCGGGATCGGGGAGCAATCAGCCCCAGCATTTT. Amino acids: CASAGSGSNQPQHF.

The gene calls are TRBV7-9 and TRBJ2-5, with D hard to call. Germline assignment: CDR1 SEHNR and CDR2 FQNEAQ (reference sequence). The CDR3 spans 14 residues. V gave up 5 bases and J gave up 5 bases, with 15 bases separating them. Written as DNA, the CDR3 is TGTGCCAGCAGCCGGACGGCAAAGCAGGAGACCCAGTACTTC. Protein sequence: CASSRTAKQETQYF.

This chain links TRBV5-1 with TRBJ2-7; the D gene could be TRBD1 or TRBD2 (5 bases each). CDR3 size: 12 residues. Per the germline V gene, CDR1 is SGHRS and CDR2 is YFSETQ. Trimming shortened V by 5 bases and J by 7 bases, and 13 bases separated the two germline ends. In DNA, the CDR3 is TGCGCCAGCAGGGGGCAGGGACGGGAGCAGTACTTC. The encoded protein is CASRGQGREQYF.

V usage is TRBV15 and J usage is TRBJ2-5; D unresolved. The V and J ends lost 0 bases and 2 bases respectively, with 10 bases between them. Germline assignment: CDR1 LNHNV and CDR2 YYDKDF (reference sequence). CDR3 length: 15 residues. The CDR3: CATSRERSVQETQYF. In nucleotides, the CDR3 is TGTGCCACCAGCAGAGAACGGAGCGTACAAGAGACCCAGTACTTC. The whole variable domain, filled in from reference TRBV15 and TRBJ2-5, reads DAMVIQNPRYQVTQFGKPVTLSCSQTLNHNVMYWYQQKSSQAPKLLFHYYDKDFNNEADTPDNFQSRRPNTSFCFLDIRSPGLGDTAMYLCATSRERSVQETQYFGPGTRLLVL.

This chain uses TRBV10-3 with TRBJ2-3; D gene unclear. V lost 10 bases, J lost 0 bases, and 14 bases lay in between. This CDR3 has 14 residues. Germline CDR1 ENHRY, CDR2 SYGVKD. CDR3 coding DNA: TGTGCCACCGACGCGGCTCCTAGCACAGATACGCAGTATTTT. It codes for CATDAAPSTDTQYF.